This T cell receptor beta chain was sequenced for a study of blood T cell repertoires in COVID-19. Background on the study: PBMCs, B-cell-depleted T cells, or T cells were the source of the cDNA or gDNA that made up the material.

Original data processing: Researchers report that nucleated cell counts were estimated from reference gene primer amplification. Produced via immunoSEQ multiplex PCR; TCRdb's table is partial and in-frame only. V and J calls and clone size come straight from that table; D and trimming were deduced from the DNA. This repertoire shows 50,000 or so clones, roughly 90% found once; its top ten account for approximately 13%. This CDR3 has 16 residues. The J segment lost 7 bases and the V segment lost 0 bases, leaving 10 bases of the junction unmatched. The germline V gene encodes CDR1 LNHDA and CDR2 SQIVND (reference sequence).

The chain links TRBV19 to TRBJ1-2; TRBD1 matches 8 bases. The source material was peripheral blood. The sequence derives from a man older than 75 with acute or convalescent COVID-19. The DNA of the CDR3 is TGTGCCAGTAGTATAGATACCAGGGGGCGCATAGGTGGCTACACCTTC. This sequence encodes CASSIDTRGRIGGYTF. Using reference TRBV19 and TRBJ1-2 for the parts outside the CDR3, the full variable domain is DGGITQSPKYLFRKEGQNVTLSCEQNLNHDAMYWYRQDPGQGLRLIYYSQIVNDFQKGDIAEGYSVSREKKESFPLTVTSAQKNPTAFYLCASSIDTRGRIGGYTFGSGTRLTVV.